The sequence of this T cell receptor (beta chain) was determined in a study of T cells in Graves' hyperthyroidism and ophthalmopathy. CDR3 length: 16 amino acids. CDR1 is SGHVS, CDR2 FQNEAQ, per germline. Unmatched junction bases numbered 14, after V lost 5 bases and J lost 7 bases. Amplification of TCR beta CDR3 regions was performed using RNA transcripts as template. Using the HTBI primer set, a first-round RT-PCR was run on the TCR CDR3. A single record per CDR3 protein comes from TCRdb applying MiXCR to the multiplex PCR reads. The table shows around 600,000 distinct CDR3 sequences, with 12% to 15% occurring only once. Points from the study as a whole: Most thyroid clonotypes that were expanded above 0.001 also turned up in blood.

About this clonotype: No antigen is known for it. A much larger clone differs from this one at a single base, so this may be a read error.

With duration under 3 months, ophthalmopathy was active: Clinical Activity Score at least 3, NOSPECS at least 4. This chain links TRBV7-8 with TRBJ2-1; 7 bases map to TRBD2. The receptor was isolated from a woman under 30 with Graves' ophthalmopathy. Sample: blood. The CDR3: CASSPRASGTSNEQFF. As DNA, the CDR3 is TGTGCCAGCAGCCCCCGAGCCAGCGGGACGTCAAATGAGCAGTTCTTC.